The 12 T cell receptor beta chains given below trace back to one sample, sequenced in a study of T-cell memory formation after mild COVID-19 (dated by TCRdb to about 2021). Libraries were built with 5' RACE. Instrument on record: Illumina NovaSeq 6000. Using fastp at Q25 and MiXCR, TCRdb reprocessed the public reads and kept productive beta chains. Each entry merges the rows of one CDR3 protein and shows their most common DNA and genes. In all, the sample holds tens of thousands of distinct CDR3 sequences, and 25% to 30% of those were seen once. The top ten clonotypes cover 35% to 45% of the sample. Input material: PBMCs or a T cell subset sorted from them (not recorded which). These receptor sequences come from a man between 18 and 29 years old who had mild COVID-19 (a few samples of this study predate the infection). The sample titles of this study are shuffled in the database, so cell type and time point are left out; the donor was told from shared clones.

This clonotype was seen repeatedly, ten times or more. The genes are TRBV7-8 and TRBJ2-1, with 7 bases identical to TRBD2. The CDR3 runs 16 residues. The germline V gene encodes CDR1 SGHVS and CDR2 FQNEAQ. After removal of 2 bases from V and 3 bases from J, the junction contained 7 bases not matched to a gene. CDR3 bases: TGTGCCAGCAGCTTATTGCGGCGGGGGTTCTACAATGAGCAGTTCTTC. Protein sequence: CASSLLRRGFYNEQFF.

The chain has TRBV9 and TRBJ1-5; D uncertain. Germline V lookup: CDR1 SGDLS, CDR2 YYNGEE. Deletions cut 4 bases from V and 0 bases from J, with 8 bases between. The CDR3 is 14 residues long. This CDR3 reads CASSPEPSNQPQHF. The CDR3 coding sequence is TGTGCCAGCAGCCCTGAGCCTAGCAATCAGCCCCAGCATTTT.

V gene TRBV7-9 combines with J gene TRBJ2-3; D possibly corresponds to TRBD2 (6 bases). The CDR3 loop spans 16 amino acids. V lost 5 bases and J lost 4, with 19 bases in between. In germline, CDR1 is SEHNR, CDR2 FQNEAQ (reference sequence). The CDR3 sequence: CASSELGRGQADTQYF. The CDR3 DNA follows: TGTGCCAGCAGCGAACTAGGGCGGGGTCAGGCAGATACGCAGTATTTT.

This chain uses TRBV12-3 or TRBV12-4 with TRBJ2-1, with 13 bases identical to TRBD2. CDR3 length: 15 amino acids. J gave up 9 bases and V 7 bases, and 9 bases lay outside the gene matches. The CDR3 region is CASTPTSGGAGEQFF. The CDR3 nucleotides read TGTGCCAGCACCCCCACTAGCGGGGGGGCTGGTGAGCAGTTCTTC.

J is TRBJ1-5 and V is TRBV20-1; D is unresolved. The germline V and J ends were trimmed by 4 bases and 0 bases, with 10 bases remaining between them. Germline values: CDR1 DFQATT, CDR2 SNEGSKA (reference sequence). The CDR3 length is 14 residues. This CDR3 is CSATEYYSNQPQHF. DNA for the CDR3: TGCAGTGCTACCGAATACTATAGCAATCAGCCCCAGCATTTT.

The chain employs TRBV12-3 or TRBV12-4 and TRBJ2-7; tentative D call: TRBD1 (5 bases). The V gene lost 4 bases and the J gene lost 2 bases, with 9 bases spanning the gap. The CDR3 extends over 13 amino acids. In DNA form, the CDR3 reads TGTGCCAGCAGTTGGGGCCAGACCTACGAGCAGTACTTC. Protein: CASSWGQTYEQYF.

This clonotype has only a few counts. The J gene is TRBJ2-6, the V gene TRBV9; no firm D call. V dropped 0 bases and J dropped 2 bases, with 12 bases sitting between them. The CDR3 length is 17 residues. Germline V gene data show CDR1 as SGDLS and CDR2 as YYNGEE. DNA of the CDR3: TGTGCCAGCAGCGTAGAGGTTGGAGAAGCTGGGGCCAACGTCCTGACTTTC. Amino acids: CASSVEVGEAGANVLTF.

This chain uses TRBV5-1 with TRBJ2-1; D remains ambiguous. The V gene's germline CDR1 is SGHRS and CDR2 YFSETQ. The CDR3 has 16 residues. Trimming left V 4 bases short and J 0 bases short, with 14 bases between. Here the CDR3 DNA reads TGCGCCAGCAGCCCGGTGGCAGCCTTCTCCTACAATGAGCAGTTCTTC. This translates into CASSPVAAFSYNEQFF. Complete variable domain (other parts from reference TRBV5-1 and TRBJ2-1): KAGVTQTPRYLIKTRGQQVTLSCSPISGHRSVSWYQQTPGQGLQFLFEYFSETQRNKGNFPGRFSGRQFSNSRSEMNVSTLELGDSALYLCASSPVAAFSYNEQFFGPGTRLTVL.

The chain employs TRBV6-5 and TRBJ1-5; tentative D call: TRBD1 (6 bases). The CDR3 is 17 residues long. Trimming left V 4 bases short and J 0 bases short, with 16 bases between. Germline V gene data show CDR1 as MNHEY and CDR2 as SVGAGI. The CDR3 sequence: CASSSRTGGYSNQPQHF. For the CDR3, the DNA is TGTGCCAGCAGTTCCAGGACGGGGGGCTATAGCAATCAGCCCCAGCATTTT.

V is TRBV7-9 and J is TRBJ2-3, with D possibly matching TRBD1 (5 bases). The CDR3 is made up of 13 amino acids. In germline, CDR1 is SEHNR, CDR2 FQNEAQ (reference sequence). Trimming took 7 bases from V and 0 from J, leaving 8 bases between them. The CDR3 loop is CASKGISTDTQYF. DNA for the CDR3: TGTGCCAGCAAGGGGATTAGCACAGATACGCAGTATTTT.

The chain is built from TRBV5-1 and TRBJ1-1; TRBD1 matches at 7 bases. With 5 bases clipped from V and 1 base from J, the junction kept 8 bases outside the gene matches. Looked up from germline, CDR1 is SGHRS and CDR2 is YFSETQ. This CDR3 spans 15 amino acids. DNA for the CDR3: TGCGCCAGCAGTCCTCCGGGACAGCCGAACACTGAAGCTTTCTTT. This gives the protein CASSPPGQPNTEAFF.

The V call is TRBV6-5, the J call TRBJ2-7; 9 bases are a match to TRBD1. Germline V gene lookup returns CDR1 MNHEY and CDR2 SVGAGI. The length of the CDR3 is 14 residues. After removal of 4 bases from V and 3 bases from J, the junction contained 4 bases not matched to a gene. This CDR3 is CASSSPGQGYEQYF. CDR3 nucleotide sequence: TGTGCCAGCAGTTCCCCGGGACAGGGCTACGAGCAGTACTTC.